Described below is a single TCR beta chain sequence and its context. Researchers took RNA transcripts and amplified the TCR beta CDR3 regions from them. The HTBI primer set drove a first-round RT-PCR of the TCR CDR3. TCRdb called the multiplex PCR reads again in MiXCR, with one record for every CDR3 protein. The repertoire holds approximately 510,000 distinct CDR3 sequences, over 45% seen once, with about 45% in the top ten. This sample stems from a study of T cells in Graves' hyperthyroidism and ophthalmopathy. V was pared by 2 bases and J by 7 bases, with 16 bases between. The CDR3 spans 14 residues. Per germline, CDR1 SGDLS and CDR2 YYNGEE.

This rearrangement joins TRBV9 to TRBJ2-7; perhaps TRBD2 as D (5 bases). What was sequenced was peripheral blood or thyroid tissue (not recorded which). The source of this sequence is an adult woman with Graves' disease, either hyperthyroidism or ophthalmopathy (not recorded which). The CDR3 nucleotides read TGTGCCAGCAGCGTTGACCTAAGGTCGGGGGAGCAGTACTTC. It encodes CASSVDLRSGEQYF.